This TCR beta chain was captured by sequencing in a study of molecular identifiers for immune sequencing clone quantification. This CDR3 contains 19 residues. The ends lost 1 base at V and 0 bases at J; junction bases unmatched: 10. Germline V gene lookup returns CDR1 SGHVS and CDR2 FQNEAQ. This clonotype was detected many times. Its specificity is unknown. TCRdb itself ran the PCR reads through MiXCR, one entry per CDR3 protein. Found here are 68,000 or so distinct CDR3 sequences, around 17% of them singletons; the top ten hold roughly 1.5%. Whole-study results and caveats: Highly expanded clone sizes could be underestimated through barcode sharing by identical TCR molecules.

The sample comprised naive CD8+ T cells from blood, with Jurkat cell RNA spiked in. Subset in this sample: FACS-sorted CD8+CD4-CCR7+CD45RA+ naive T cells. The receptor's source is a human donor in good health. Some libraries in this study had Jurkat cell RNA spiked in. V gene TRBV7-8 combines with J gene TRBJ2-1; TRBD2 matches at 9 bases. The DNA of the CDR3 is TGTGCCAGCAGCTTAGAGTACTCCAGCGGGGGGAGCTCCTACAATGAGCAGTTCTTC. Translated, it gives CASSLEYSSGGSSYNEQFF.